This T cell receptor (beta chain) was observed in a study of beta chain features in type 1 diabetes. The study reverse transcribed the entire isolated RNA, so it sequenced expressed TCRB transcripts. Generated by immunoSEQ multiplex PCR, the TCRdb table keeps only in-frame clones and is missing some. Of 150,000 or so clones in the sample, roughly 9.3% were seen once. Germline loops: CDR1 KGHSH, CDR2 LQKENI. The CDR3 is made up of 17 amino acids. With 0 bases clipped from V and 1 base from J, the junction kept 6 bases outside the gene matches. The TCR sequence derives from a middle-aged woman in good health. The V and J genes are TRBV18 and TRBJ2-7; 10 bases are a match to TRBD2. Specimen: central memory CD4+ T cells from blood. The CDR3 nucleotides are TGTGCCAGCTCACCACCTTGGAGCGGGGGGGCTTCCTACGAGCAGTACTTC. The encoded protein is CASSPPWSGGASYEQYF.